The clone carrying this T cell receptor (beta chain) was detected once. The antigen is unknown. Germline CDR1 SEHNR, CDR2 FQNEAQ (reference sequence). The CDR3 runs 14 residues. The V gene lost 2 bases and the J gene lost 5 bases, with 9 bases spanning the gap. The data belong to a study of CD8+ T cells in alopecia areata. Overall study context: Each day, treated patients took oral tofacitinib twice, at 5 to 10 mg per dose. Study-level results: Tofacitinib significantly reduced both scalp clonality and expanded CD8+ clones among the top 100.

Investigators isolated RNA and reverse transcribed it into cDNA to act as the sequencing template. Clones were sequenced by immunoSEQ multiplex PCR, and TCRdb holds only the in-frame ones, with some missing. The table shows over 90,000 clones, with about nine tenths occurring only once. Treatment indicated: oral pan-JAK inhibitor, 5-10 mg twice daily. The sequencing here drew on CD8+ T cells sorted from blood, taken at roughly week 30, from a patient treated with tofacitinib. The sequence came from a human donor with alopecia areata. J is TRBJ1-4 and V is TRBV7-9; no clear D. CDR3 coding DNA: TGTGCCAGCAGCTTAAAGGATATAAATGAAAAACTGTTTTTT. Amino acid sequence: CASSLKDINEKLFF.